The T cell receptor (beta chain) described here comes from a study of cytomegalovirus exposure and HLA in healthy donors. Germline CDR1 and CDR2: LNHNV and YYDKDF (reference sequence). The junction had 5 bases not matched to a gene; V was cut back by 8 bases and J by 2 bases. The CDR3 runs 13 residues. PCR used 60 Vbeta primers and 13 Jbeta primers. TCRdb keeps only in-frame clones here, not all; method: immunoSEQ multiplex PCR. The sample has tens of thousands of clones, around 81% seen once. Notes on the study in general: Many donors carried some public TCRs, although rarity characterized most TCR sequences. Follow-up analysis later connected one missense variant in DCLRE1C with trimming of TCR beta V- and J-genes. At a 0.05 false discovery rate, a later analysis found about 17,000 TCR beta sequences to be associated with HLA alleles.

Notes on this clone: The antigen is not known.

The rearrangement uses TRBV15 and TRBJ1-2, with TRBD1 identical over 7 bases. The sequence was obtained from a male donor in good health and CMV-seronegative. The source material was PBMCs. The CDR3 sequence: CATSRGENYGYTF. CDR3 bases: TGTGCCACCTCCAGGGGGGAGAACTATGGCTACACCTTC. Looking up the rest from reference TRBV15 and TRBJ1-2 gives the full variable domain: DAMVIQNPRYQVTQFGKPVTLSCSQTLNHNVMYWYQQKSSQAPKLLFHYYDKDFNNEADTPDNFQSRRPNTSFCFLDIRSPGLGDTAMYLCATSRGENYGYTFGSGTRLTVV.